Each of the 25 T cell receptor beta chains below was sequenced from the same sample in a study of Ad26.COV2.S vaccination and SARS-CoV-2 variants. Specified treatment: some 20 received Ad26.COV2.S at low or high dose, single or two shots; 5 received placebo; per-sample allocation not given. It was on day 63 after the first vaccine or placebo injection that samples were taken. Libraries were prepared by immunoSEQ multiplex PCR; TCRdb keeps only in-frame clonotypes and omits some of them. This table has roughly 700,000 clones, roughly 90% appearing once. This material consisted of peripheral blood, taken in a trial of Ad26.COV2.S vaccine versus placebo. These TCRs come from a person between 18 and 60 years old who received the Ad26.COV2.S COVID-19 vaccine or a placebo.

This chain connects TRBV5-4 to TRBJ2-1; D gene unclear. Germline V gives CDR1 SGHNT, CDR2 YYREEE (reference sequence). The CDR3 has 14 amino acids. Trimming took 4 bases from V and 9 from J, leaving 17 bases between them. CDR3 sequence: CASSADDWHGEQFF. CDR3 nucleotide sequence: TGTGCCAGCAGCGCCGATGACTGGCATGGTGAGCAGTTCTTC.

The rearrangement uses TRBV6-1 and TRBJ2-7; D possibly matches TRBD1 or TRBD2 (6 bases each). The V and J ends lost 5 bases and 0 bases respectively, with 14 bases between them. CDR1 and CDR2 from the germline V gene are MNHNS and SASEGT. This CDR3 contains 15 residues. The CDR3 spells CASSTYRGPSYEQYF. The CDR3 coding sequence is TGTGCCAGCAGTACGTACCGGGGGCCCTCCTACGAGCAGTACTTC.

V and J are TRBV7-2 and TRBJ2-7; 8 bases are a match to TRBD2. This CDR3 has 16 amino acids. Germline CDR1 and CDR2: SGHTA and FQGNSA. V lost 0 bases and J lost 2; bases outside the gene matches: 6. The CDR3: CASSLAHGSGTYEQYF. CDR3 in DNA: TGTGCCAGCAGCTTAGCGCACGGTAGCGGGACCTACGAGCAGTACTTC.

V gene TRBV27 combines with J gene TRBJ2-1; D perhaps matches TRBD2 (5 bases). CDR3 size: 15 residues. Germline V gene sequence: CDR1 MNHEY, CDR2 SMNVEV (reference sequence). The V end was cut by 3 bases, the J end by 4 bases, with 13 bases between. The CDR3 is CASSFQLGSYNEQFF. CDR3 nucleotide sequence: TGTGCCAGCAGTTTTCAACTAGGATCTTACAATGAGCAGTTCTTC.

As concerns this clone: The same CDR3 can be traced to other DNA sequences in this sample. The chain uses TRBV3-1 (or the pseudogene TRBV3-2) and TRBJ2-3; D uncertain. The V and J ends lost 3 bases and 5 bases respectively, with 3 bases between them. The CDR3 runs to 11 residues. The germline V gene encodes CDR1 LGHDT and CDR2 YNNKEL (reference sequence). The CDR3 DNA reads TGTGCCAGCAGCCAGGGAGATACGCAGTATTTT. Translating gives CASSQGDTQYF.

V is TRBV4-2 and J is TRBJ2-1; TRBD2 matches 8 bases. CDR1 and CDR2 from the germline V gene are LGHNA and YNFKEQ. The trim removed 1 base at V and 4 bases at J, leaving 3 bases unmatched. The CDR3 totals 15 residues. As DNA, the CDR3 is TGTGCCAGCAGCCAAGGAACTAGCGGTTACAATGAGCAGTTCTTC. It specifies CASSQGTSGYNEQFF.

The gene calls are TRBV27 and TRBJ1-1; D is possibly TRBD1 (5 bases). Between the trimmed V and J ends, which lost 5 bases and 5 bases, there was a span of 12 bases. CDR3 length: 13 residues. Germline loops: CDR1 MNHEY, CDR2 SMNVEV (reference sequence). The CDR3 region is CASSRGSGTEAFF. The CDR3 DNA follows: TGTGCCAGCAGTCGGGGCTCTGGGACTGAAGCTTTCTTT.

The V call is TRBV7-9, the J call TRBJ2-2; D uncertain. Trimming removed 6 bases at V and 2 bases at J, with 16 bases between. The CDR3 has 16 residues. CDR1 is SEHNR and CDR2 is FQNEAQ in the germline V gene (reference sequence). The CDR3 is CASSQQGTINTGELFF. In DNA form, the CDR3 reads TGTGCCAGCAGTCAACAAGGTACCATCAACACCGGGGAGCTGTTTTTT.

This chain connects TRBV5-4 to TRBJ2-1, with 7 bases that match TRBD2. The CDR3 is made up of 15 amino acids. Unmatched junction bases numbered 11, after V lost 4 bases and J lost 7 bases. Germline-derived CDR1 and CDR2 are SGHNT and YYREEE (reference sequence). The CDR3 DNA sequence: TGTGCCAGCAGCCAGGGCGCGGGGGTTTTTAATGAGCAGTTCTTC. Protein product: CASSQGAGVFNEQFF.

The J gene is TRBJ2-7, the V gene TRBV2, with TRBD1 matching 7 bases. Germline V gene sequence: CDR1 SNHLY, CDR2 FYNNEI. The CDR3 runs to 13 residues. Unmatched junction bases numbered 8, after V lost 6 bases and J lost 6 bases. The CDR3 reads CASRRGQIREQYF. For the CDR3, the DNA is TGTGCCAGCAGAAGGGGACAGATTCGCGAGCAGTACTTC.

The chain carries TRBV11-3 and TRBJ1-1; D gene uncertain. V lost 1 base to trimming and J lost 8 bases, with 11 bases between them. Germline values: CDR1 SGHNT, CDR2 YENEEA. The CDR3 is 13 amino acids. CDR3 sequence reads: CASSLGVRQEAFF. DNA of the CDR3: TGTGCCAGCAGCTTAGGGGTACGTCAAGAAGCTTTCTTT. The whole variable domain, filled in from reference TRBV11-3 and TRBJ1-1, reads EAGVVQSPRYKIIEKKQPVAFWCNPISGHNTLYWYLQNLGQGPELLIRYENEEAVDDSQLPKDRFSAERLKGVDSTLKIQPAELGDSAVYLCASSLGVRQEAFFGQGTRLTVV.

CDR3 in amino acids: CASSLRTDTQYF. The CDR3 nucleotides are TGTGCCAGCAGCTTGCGAACAGATACGCAGTATTTT. The V and J genes are TRBV5-8 and TRBJ2-3; no clear D. The germline V gene encodes CDR1 SGHTS and CDR2 YDEGEE. Trimming shortened V by 1 base and J by 3 bases, and 3 bases separated the two germline ends. CDR3 size: 12 residues.

The chain recombines TRBV6-2 or TRBV6-3 with TRBJ1-5; 7 nucleotides agree with TRBD1. Trimming removed 6 bases from V and 7 bases from J; junction bases left unmatched: 9. Germline V gene sequence: CDR1 MNHEY, CDR2 SVGEGT. The CDR3 runs 14 residues. Written as DNA, the CDR3 is TGTGCCAGCAGCCGCGACAAGGACAGGCAGCCCCAGCATTTT. Translation gives CASSRDKDRQPQHF.

This rearrangement joins TRBV6-5 to TRBJ2-1; the match to TRBD2 covers 11 bases. Germline CDR1 is MNHEY and CDR2 is SVGAGI. The CDR3 loop spans 15 amino acids. V trimming: 4 bases; J trimming: 4 bases; junction bases outside the gene matches: 3. The CDR3 nucleotides are TGTGCCAGCAGTTTGACTAGCGGGATGTACAATGAGCAGTTCTTC. Translation gives CASSLTSGMYNEQFF.

To note about this clone: Other DNA sequences in the sample encode the same CDR3. The chain links TRBV19 to TRBJ2-7; D gene unclear. In germline, CDR1 is LNHDA, CDR2 SQIVND (reference sequence). The CDR3 extends over 13 amino acids. The V and J ends lost 1 base and 1 base respectively, with 5 bases between them. This CDR3 reads CASSIGGSYEQYF. CDR3 nucleotide sequence: TGTGCCAGTAGTATAGGAGGTTCCTACGAGCAGTACTTC.

The rearrangement joins TRBV5-6 to TRBJ2-5; D may correspond to TRBD1 or TRBD2 (6 bases each). The V end lost 0 bases, the J end lost 7 bases, and 10 bases lay between the germline ends. Looked up from germline, CDR1 is SGHDT and CDR2 is YYEEEE. CDR3 size: 13 residues. The CDR3 DNA reads as TGTGCCAGCAGCTTGGCAGGGGAGGCGACCCAGTACTTC. Translated, it gives CASSLAGEATQYF.

J is TRBJ2-2 and V is TRBV29-1; D possibly corresponds to TRBD2 (5 bases). The CDR3 consists of 14 residues. Germline loops: CDR1 SQVTM, CDR2 ANQGSEA. Trimming pared 1 base from V and 1 base from J, leaving 7 bases between. CDR3 in DNA: TGCAGCGTTGAAGGGCGGGTGAACACCGGGGAGCTGTTTTTT. Translation gives CSVEGRVNTGELFF.

The V and J genes are TRBV19 and TRBJ2-6; D call uncertain. The CDR3 is made up of 16 amino acids. Between the trimmed V and J ends, which lost 10 bases and 0 bases, there was a span of 16 bases. CDR1 and CDR2 from the germline V gene are LNHDA and SQIVND (reference sequence). CDR3 sequence reads: CATSGPYRSGANVLTF. CDR3 nucleotides: TGTGCCACTTCCGGGCCCTACCGCTCTGGGGCCAACGTCCTGACTTTC.

This chain links TRBV19 with TRBJ1-2; no clear D. Germline CDR1 reads LNHDA; CDR2 reads SQIVND (reference sequence). This CDR3 is 13 amino acids long. V lost 5 bases and J 8 bases, leaving 15 bases between the germline ends. The CDR3 nucleotides are TGTGCCAGTAGTCCATCGTACAGTTCCGGCTACACCTTC. This encodes CASSPSYSSGYTF.

V usage is TRBV10-3 and J usage is TRBJ1-5; D gene uncertain. The CDR3 is made up of 14 amino acids. Germline CDR1 ENHRY, CDR2 SYGVKD. V was shortened by 2 bases and J by 3 bases, with 8 bases between the two germline ends. CDR3: CAISEPGVNQPQHF. The CDR3 nucleotides are TGTGCCATCAGTGAGCCCGGGGTCAATCAGCCCCAGCATTTT.

The chain recombines TRBV5-1 with TRBJ1-5; D perhaps matches TRBD1 (5 bases). Germline V lookup: CDR1 SGHRS, CDR2 YFSETQ. This CDR3 is 14 amino acids long. Between the trimmed V and J ends, which lost 0 bases and 4 bases, there was a span of 8 bases. This CDR3 reads CASSLGDGNQPQHF. The CDR3 coding sequence is TGCGCCAGCAGCTTGGGGGACGGGAATCAGCCCCAGCATTTT.

The chain recombines TRBV29-1 with TRBJ2-5; D not resolved. CDR1 and CDR2 from the germline V gene are SQVTM and ANQGSEA. The CDR3 totals 13 residues. Trimming left V 7 bases short and J 1 base short, with 13 bases between. As DNA, the CDR3 is TGCAGCGGGAGCCAGGTACCCCAAGAGACCCAGTACTTC. Translated: CSGSQVPQETQYF. Full variable domain (missing parts from reference TRBV29-1 and TRBJ2-5): SAVISQKPSRDICQRGTSLTIQCQVDSQVTMMFWYRQQPGQSLTLIATANQGSEATYESGFVIDKFPISRPNLTFSTLTVSNMSPEDSSIYLCSGSQVPQETQYFGPGTRLLVL.

V gene TRBV12-3 or TRBV12-4 combines with J gene TRBJ2-7; 8 bases line up with TRBD1. The CDR3 totals 12 residues. The J segment lost 6 bases and the V segment lost 3 bases, leaving 1 base of the junction unmatched. Written as DNA, the CDR3 is TGTGCCAGCAGTTTCGACAGGGGCGAGCAGTACTTC. Amino acid sequence: CASSFDRGEQYF.

This clone was recorded a few times. The sample holds other DNA sequences that translate to the same CDR3. The chain uses TRBV29-1 and TRBJ2-7; D not resolved. The CDR3 covers 10 residues. V dropped 4 bases and J dropped 3 bases, with 4 bases sitting between them. CDR1 SQVTM and CDR2 ANQGSEA come from the germline V gene. As DNA, the CDR3 is TGCAGCGTTGCAGACTACGAGCAGTACTTC. Translated, it gives CSVADYEQYF.

CDR3 amino acids: CASSRDRGLGEAFF. The CDR3 DNA reads TGTGCCAGCAGCCGGGACAGGGGGCTTGGTGAAGCTTTCTTT. The rearrangement uses TRBV7-9 and TRBJ1-1, with 12 bases aligning to TRBD1. The junction had 5 bases not matched to a gene; V was cut back by 5 bases and J by 7 bases. This CDR3 comprises 14 residues. Germline loops: CDR1 SEHNR, CDR2 FQNEAQ (reference sequence).